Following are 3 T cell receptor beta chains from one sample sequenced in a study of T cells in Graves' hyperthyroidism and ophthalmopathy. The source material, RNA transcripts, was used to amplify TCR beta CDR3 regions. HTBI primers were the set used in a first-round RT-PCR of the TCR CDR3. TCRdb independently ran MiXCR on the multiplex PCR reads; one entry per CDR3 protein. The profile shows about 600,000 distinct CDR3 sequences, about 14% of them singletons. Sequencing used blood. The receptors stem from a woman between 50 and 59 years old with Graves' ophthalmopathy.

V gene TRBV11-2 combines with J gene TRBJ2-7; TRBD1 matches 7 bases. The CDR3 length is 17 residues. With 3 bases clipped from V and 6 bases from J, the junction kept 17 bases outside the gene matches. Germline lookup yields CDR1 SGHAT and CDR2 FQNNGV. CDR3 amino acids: CASSFFRPTGPIVEQYF. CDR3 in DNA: TGTGCCAGCAGCTTTTTTAGGCCGACAGGGCCCATCGTCGAGCAGTACTTC.

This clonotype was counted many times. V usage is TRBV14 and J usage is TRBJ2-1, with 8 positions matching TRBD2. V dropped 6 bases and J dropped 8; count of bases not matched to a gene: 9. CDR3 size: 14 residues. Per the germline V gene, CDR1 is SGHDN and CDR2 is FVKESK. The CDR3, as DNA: TGTGCCAGCAGTCGCGGGGGGAGATTGCATGAGCAGTTCTTC. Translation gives CASSRGGRLHEQFF.

CDR3 sequence (DNA): TGCTCGACTAGCGGGAGTTCGGGTGAGCAGTTCTTC. It is translated as CSTSGSSGEQFF. The chain joins TRBV20-1 to TRBJ2-1; 12 bases agree with TRBD2. This CDR3 is built from 12 residues. CDR1 is DFQATT, CDR2 SNEGSKA, per germline (reference sequence).